A single sample gave rise to the 20 T cell receptor beta chains below, sequenced in a study of tumour-infiltrating T cells in Burkitt lymphoma. Using immunoSEQ multiplex PCR, the repertoire was profiled, and TCRdb retains in-frame clones only, with some absent. The table shows a few thousand clones, with roughly 16% occurring only once. Sequencing used tumor tissue. The receptor source for this set is a human donor with diffuse large B-cell lymphoma. Some clones in this sample may be carry-over from other donors' samples.

The chain uses TRBV9 and TRBJ2-5; 9 bases fit TRBD2. Germline CDR1 reads SGDLS; CDR2 reads YYNGEE. The CDR3 is 15 residues long. V shed 6 bases, J shed 5 bases, and the junction held 11 bases outside the gene matches. CDR3 bases: TGTGCCAGCACCGGAGGCGGGAGGGCCGGGGAGACCCAGTACTTC. Its translation is CASTGGGRAGETQYF.

There are a few counts of this clone. The V call is TRBV28, the J call TRBJ1-2, with a weak D call TRBD1 (5 bases). Trimming cost V 5 bases and J 4 bases, with 17 bases left between them. The CDR3 consists of 15 residues. Germline-derived CDR1 and CDR2 are MDHEN and SYDVKM. The CDR3: CASSSLREVSYGYTF. CDR3 nucleotides: TGTGCCAGCAGTAGCCTCAGGGAAGTTTCCTATGGCTACACCTTC.

This clone has a handful of counts. The chain carries TRBV5-4 and TRBJ2-3, with D maybe TRBD1 (5 bases). V was pared by 0 bases and J by 4 bases, with 12 bases between. Germline assignment: CDR1 SGHNT and CDR2 YYREEE (reference sequence). This CDR3 is 15 amino acids long. This CDR3 is CASSLGQGSADTQYF. CDR3 DNA sequence: TGTGCCAGCAGCTTGGGGCAGGGAAGCGCAGATACGCAGTATTTT.

This clone was seen a handful of times. The V call is TRBV28, the J call TRBJ2-3; D is perhaps TRBD2 (7 bases). From germline, CDR1 is MDHEN and CDR2 SYDVKM. The CDR3 has 15 amino acids. Trimming removed 1 base from V and 4 bases from J, with 12 bases in between. In nucleotides, the CDR3 is TGTGCCAGCAGTTTATTGGGGGGGCGCTCAGATACGCAGTATTTT. Protein sequence: CASSLLGGRSDTQYF.

This clone has just a few counts. The V and J genes are TRBV4-2 and TRBJ1-2; 7 bases are shared with TRBD1. Germline V gene data show CDR1 as LGHNA and CDR2 as YNFKEQ. With 1 base clipped from V and 6 bases from J, the junction kept 5 bases outside the gene matches. The CDR3 covers 14 residues. CDR3: CASSQAGRGDGYTF. The DNA for the CDR3 is TGTGCCAGCAGCCAAGCGGGCAGGGGGGATGGCTACACCTTC.

This clone was seen more than once but under ten times. The chain combines TRBV9 with TRBJ2-3; 8 nucleotides match TRBD2. Trimming at V came to 0 bases and at J to 6 bases, leaving 12 bases not matched to a gene. Germline values: CDR1 SGDLS, CDR2 YYNGEE. The CDR3 has 17 residues. The CDR3 sequence is CASSVEAGVAGSDTQYF. As DNA, the CDR3 is TGTGCCAGCAGCGTAGAGGCCGGAGTAGCGGGATCCGATACGCAGTATTTT.

The rearrangement joins TRBV7-3 to TRBJ1-2; 9 bases agree with TRBD1. In germline, CDR1 is SGHTA, CDR2 FQGTGA. The CDR3 runs to 15 residues. Trimming took 5 bases from V and 2 from J; bases not matched to a gene: 6. CDR3 nucleotides: TGTGCCAGCAGCCCCTCCGGGACAGGGAACTATGGCTACACCTTC. Translating it yields CASSPSGTGNYGYTF.

The chain has TRBV27 and TRBJ2-5, with D perhaps TRBD1 (5 bases). CDR3 length: 14 residues. The V gene's germline CDR1 is MNHEY and CDR2 SMNVEV (reference sequence). Trimming cost V 2 bases and J 1 base, with 8 bases left between them. The CDR3 loop is CASSLPTVQETQYF. As DNA, the CDR3 is TGTGCCAGCAGTTTACCGACAGTCCAAGAGACCCAGTACTTC.

In this sample, this clone turned up a few times. The J gene is TRBJ2-7, the V gene TRBV10-3, with 10 nucleotides matching TRBD2. J lost 6 bases, V lost 2 bases, and 1 base had no gene match. The CDR3 is 13 amino acids. The germline V gene has CDR1 ENHRY and CDR2 SYGVKD. Here the CDR3 DNA reads TGTGCCATCAGTGAGGGGACTAGCGCCGAGCAGTACTTC. This codes for CAISEGTSAEQYF.

This clone has only a few counts. The rearrangement links TRBV6-5 to TRBJ1-6, with 7 positions matching TRBD1. Germline CDR1 MNHEY, CDR2 SVGAGI. This CDR3 spans 15 amino acids. V shed 5 bases and J 4 bases; nucleotides not matched to a gene: 5. The CDR3 DNA reads TGTGCCAGCAGTCCCGGGACAGCTTATAATTCACCCCTCCACTTT. It yields the protein CASSPGTAYNSPLHF.

By share of the sample, this clone is medium-sized. The CDR3 sequence is CASSLRPDYGYTF. The CDR3 region has the DNA TGTGCCAGCAGCTTGAGGCCCGACTATGGCTACACCTTC. The chain employs TRBV5-6 and TRBJ1-2; no clear D gene. The CDR3 length is 13 residues. CDR1 and CDR2 from the germline V gene are SGHDT and YYEEEE. V lost 1 base and J 3 bases, leaving 7 bases between the germline ends. The whole variable domain, remainder taken from reference TRBV5-6 and TRBJ1-2, is DAGVTQSPTHLIKTRGQQVTLRCSPKSGHDTVSWYQQALGQGPQFIFQYYEEEERQRGNFPDRFSGHQFPNYSSELNVNALLLGDSALYLCASSLRPDYGYTFGSGTRLTVV.

The chain is built from TRBV27 and TRBJ2-1, with TRBD2 matching 10 bases. V was pared by 6 bases and J by 1 base, with 6 bases of the junction left unmatched. The CDR3 is 16 amino acids. Germline V CDR1 and CDR2: MNHEY, SMNVEV (reference sequence). The CDR3, as DNA: TGTGCCAGCAGCACCACTAGCGGGGCATCCTACAATGAGCAGTTCTTC. Its translation: CASSTTSGASYNEQFF.

This clone came up a few times. The chain uses TRBV10-2 and TRBJ2-1; possible D gene TRBD2, 6 bases. CDR1 is WSHSY and CDR2 is SAAADI in the germline V gene. The CDR3 totals 16 residues. V was cut by 4 bases and J by 8 bases, with 21 bases left in between. CDR3 nucleotide sequence: TGCGCCAGCAGTGCCGGGACTCAACCCCTTGACGATGAGCAGTTCTTC. Its protein is CASSAGTQPLDDEQFF.

By its share, this clone is medium-sized. The sample holds other DNA sequences that translate to the same CDR3. This chain uses TRBV28 with TRBJ2-2, with TRBD1 identical over 9 bases. The CDR3 totals 14 residues. V was pared by 6 bases and J by 7 bases, with 6 bases of the junction left unmatched. From germline, CDR1 is MDHEN and CDR2 SYDVKM. This CDR3 is CASRIQGAGGELFF. CDR3 coding DNA: TGTGCCAGCAGGATACAGGGGGCCGGCGGGGAGCTGTTTTTT. The whole variable domain, filled in from reference TRBV28 and TRBJ2-2, reads DVKVTQSSRYLVKRTGEKVFLECVQDMDHENMFWYRQDPGLGLRLIYFSYDVKMKEKGDIPEGYSVSREKKERFSLILESASTNQTSMYLCASRIQGAGGELFFGEGSRLTVL.

The genes are TRBV9 and TRBJ2-3, with TRBD2 matching over 9 bases. V was pared by 0 bases and J by 8 bases, with 7 bases of the junction left unmatched. The germline V gene encodes CDR1 SGDLS and CDR2 YYNGEE. The CDR3 has 15 residues. The CDR3 sequence: CASSVGLAGSGTQYF. The CDR3 DNA is TGTGCCAGCAGCGTAGGTCTAGCGGGGTCGGGTACGCAGTATTTT.

The chain links TRBV27 to TRBJ1-2; tentative D call: TRBD1 (6 bases). This CDR3 spans 13 amino acids. Germline V gives CDR1 MNHEY, CDR2 SMNVEV (reference sequence). Trimming pared 3 bases from V and 6 bases from J, leaving 11 bases between. CDR3 bases: TGTGCCAGCAGTTTTCGAGGGGGGCATGGCTACACCTTC. It encodes CASSFRGGHGYTF.

This clone was recorded a few times. This sequence joins TRBV18 and TRBJ2-3; D is unclear. The CDR3 spans 13 residues. V lost 3 bases, J lost 8 bases, and 12 bases lay in between. Looked up from germline, CDR1 is KGHSH and CDR2 is LQKENI. The CDR3 sequence: CASSPYHAATQYF. The CDR3 nucleotides are TGTGCCAGCTCACCTTACCATGCAGCTACGCAGTATTTT.

This clone has just a few counts. This rearrangement joins TRBV18 to TRBJ1-1; possible D gene TRBD1, 5 bases. Germline-derived CDR1 and CDR2 are KGHSH and LQKENI. This CDR3 is 15 amino acids long. Trimming removed 2 bases at V and 1 base at J, with 11 bases between. CDR3 nucleotide sequence: TGTGCCAGCTCACCAATCGGGGCAGGGAACACTGAAGCTTTCTTT. The encoded protein is CASSPIGAGNTEAFF.

In the case of this clone: A much larger clone differs from this one at a single base, so this may be a read error. This CDR3 is also generated by other DNA sequences in the sample. The CDR3 DNA is TGTGCCAGCAGCTTCCTTCAAGACGAGCAGTATTTC. As protein: CASSFLQDEQYF. The chain couples TRBV27 to TRBJ2-7, with D hard to call. Germline V gene data show CDR1 as MNHEY and CDR2 as SMNVEV (reference sequence). This CDR3 is built from 12 residues.

A few counts support this clone. The gene calls are TRBV6-5 and TRBJ2-5, with 9 bases matching TRBD2. This CDR3 has 15 amino acids. Germline loops: CDR1 MNHEY, CDR2 SVGAGI. V dropped 4 bases and J dropped 2; count of bases not matched to a gene: 5. In DNA form, the CDR3 reads TGTGCCAGCAGTTGGTCTAGCGGGACACAAGAGACCCAGTACTTC. It yields the protein CASSWSSGTQETQYF.